Below, 18 T cell receptor beta chains from the same sample are listed, as sequenced in a study of control samples from healthy donors and cancer patients. Some clones are missing from TCRdb's copy, which holds only in-frame ones; the method was immunoSEQ multiplex PCR. The repertoire holds 150,000 or so clones, 93% seen once, with 5.5% to 7.5% in the top ten. The sequenced sample consisted of blood. The receptors stem from a man aged 18-30 years in good health.

V is TRBV3-1 (or the pseudogene TRBV3-2) and J is TRBJ2-2; unclear D gene. V was shortened by 4 bases and J by 4 bases, with 1 base between the two germline ends. Germline assignment: CDR1 LGHDT and CDR2 YNNKEL (reference sequence). The CDR3 length is 11 residues. CDR3 loop: CASSLTGELFF. The CDR3 DNA is TGTGCCAGCAGCCTCACCGGGGAGCTGTTTTTT.

The chain combines TRBV4-1 with TRBJ2-7; 7 nucleotides align to TRBD2. This CDR3 region has 16 residues. The V gene's germline CDR1 is MGHRA and CDR2 YSYEKL. V shed 1 base, J shed 2 bases, and the junction held 8 bases outside the gene matches. The CDR3 nucleotides read TGCGCCAGCAGCCAAGTTCTAGCGGAGCCGGCCTACGAGCAGTACTTC. It yields the protein CASSQVLAEPAYEQYF.

The rearrangement joins TRBV5-6 to TRBJ1-5, with 8 positions matching TRBD1. Per germline, CDR1 SGHDT and CDR2 YYEEEE. The CDR3 is made up of 15 amino acids. J lost 4 bases, V lost 4 bases, and 7 bases had no gene match. The CDR3 spells CASSRQGLGNQPQHF. Here the CDR3 DNA reads TGTGCCAGCAGCCGACAGGGGCTTGGGAATCAGCCCCAGCATTTT.

The chain has TRBV19 and TRBJ2-5; D unclear. The CDR3 consists of 12 residues. CDR1 and CDR2 (germline): LNHDA, SQIVND (reference sequence). V shed 7 bases and J shed 5 bases, with 11 bases lying between them. CDR3 DNA sequence: TGTGCCAGTACCCCGGACGGGGAGACCCAGTACTTC. As protein: CASTPDGETQYF.

This clone was counted between two and nine times. The chain has TRBV6-1 and TRBJ1-5; no clear D gene. This CDR3 is 13 amino acids long. Germline assignment: CDR1 MNHNS and CDR2 SASEGT. V lost 0 bases, J lost 7 bases, and 7 bases lay in between. As DNA, the CDR3 is TGTGCCAGCAGTGAAGCCCCCGGGCAGCCCCAGCATTTT. Translating it yields CASSEAPGQPQHF.

The V gene is TRBV12-3 or TRBV12-4, the J gene TRBJ1-6; D remains ambiguous. The CDR3 has 13 amino acids. Trimming took off 5 bases at V and 6 bases at J, with 8 bases between the two ends. DNA of the CDR3: TGTGCCAGCAGTGGCCAAGTTAATTCACCCCTCCACTTT. It specifies CASSGQVNSPLHF.

The genes are TRBV4-1 and TRBJ2-1, with D uncertain. Germline assignment: CDR1 MGHRA and CDR2 YSYEKL. The CDR3 contains 17 residues. Between the trimmed V and J ends, which lost 1 base and 2 bases, there was a span of 15 bases. The CDR3: CASSQVPSVSAYNEQFF. The CDR3 DNA follows: TGCGCCAGCAGCCAAGTCCCGAGTGTCTCTGCCTACAATGAGCAGTTCTTC.

V and J are TRBV29-1 and TRBJ2-7; a possible D gene is TRBD1 (5 bases). Trimming removed 5 bases from V and 0 bases from J, with 11 bases in between. The germline V gene has CDR1 SQVTM and CDR2 ANQGSEA. The CDR3 covers 13 residues. The CDR3 region is CSVKQVNSYEQYF. For the CDR3, the DNA is TGCAGCGTTAAACAGGTAAACTCCTACGAGCAGTACTTC.

Only one count was recorded for this clone. The genes are TRBV7-6 and TRBJ2-7; 7 nucleotides match TRBD2. The CDR3 consists of 16 residues. CDR1 SGHVS and CDR2 FNYEAQ come from the germline V gene. Germline trimming cut 0 bases from V and 3 bases from J; bases unmatched to any gene: 8. CDR3 coding DNA: TGTGCCAGCAGCTTAGCGTCCGGGGGGAGTCACTACGAGCAGTACTTC. This gives the protein CASSLASGGSHYEQYF.

This clone was counted once. The chain is built from TRBV28 and TRBJ1-5, with no clear D. CDR3 length equals 15 residues. Trimming took 8 bases from V and 4 from J, leaving 18 bases between them. Germline CDR1 MDHEN, CDR2 SYDVKM. CDR3 coding DNA: TGTGCCAGCGCGCCCCGTTTTGGAGGGAATCAGCCCCAGCATTTT. Protein sequence: CASAPRFGGNQPQHF.

The chain combines TRBV7-9 with TRBJ1-2; perhaps TRBD1 as D (5 bases). The CDR3 consists of 14 residues. V was cut by 7 bases and J by 3 bases, with 15 bases left in between. CDR1 is SEHNR and CDR2 is FQNEAQ in the germline V gene (reference sequence). DNA of the CDR3: TGTGCCAGCACCTCAACCCGGGACTACTATGGCTACACCTTC. This encodes CASTSTRDYYGYTF.

This chain connects TRBV28 to TRBJ1-1; tentative D call: TRBD1 (5 bases). The germline V gene has CDR1 MDHEN and CDR2 SYDVKM. The length of the CDR3 is 12 residues. Trimming took off 6 bases at V and 6 bases at J, with 11 bases between the two ends. The CDR3 nucleotides are TGTGCCAGCAGGGCTCCGGGGCCTGAAGCTTTCTTT. Its translation is CASRAPGPEAFF.

The rearrangement uses TRBV14 and TRBJ2-2; tentatively, D is TRBD1 or TRBD2 (5 bases each). With 2 bases removed from V and 2 bases from J, the gap between germline ends came to 15 bases. Looked up from germline, CDR1 is SGHDN and CDR2 is FVKESK. The CDR3 runs 17 residues. In DNA, the CDR3 is TGTGCCAGCAGCCAAATCCCAGGGAGACCCAACACCGGGGAGCTGTTTTTT. Its protein is CASSQIPGRPNTGELFF.

The chain has TRBV6-5 and TRBJ1-2, with 7 bases aligning to TRBD1. This CDR3 is 15 amino acids long. CDR1 MNHEY and CDR2 SVGAGI come from the germline V gene. V dropped 6 bases and J dropped 1; count of bases not matched to a gene: 8. CDR3 residues: CASSRDSLHNYGYTF. In DNA form, the CDR3 reads TGTGCCAGCAGCCGGGACAGCTTGCATAACTATGGCTACACCTTC.

The chain couples TRBV19 to TRBJ1-3, with TRBD1 matching over 8 bases. The length of the CDR3 is 15 residues. The V segment lost 4 bases and the J segment 2 bases; nucleotides outside the gene matches: 4. Germline loops: CDR1 LNHDA, CDR2 SQIVND (reference sequence). CDR3 protein: CASSNPTGAGNTIYF. The CDR3 DNA reads as TGTGCCAGTAGTAACCCGACAGGGGCTGGAAACACCATATATTTT.

V usage is TRBV28 and J usage is TRBJ1-1, with D unclear. V was pared by 3 bases and J by 2 bases, with 10 bases between. The germline gives CDR1 MDHEN, CDR2 SYDVKM. The CDR3 totals 14 residues. This CDR3 reads CASSLLSDNTEAFF. Written as DNA, the CDR3 is TGTGCCAGCAGTTTGTTATCTGACAACACTGAAGCTTTCTTT.

The chain has TRBV6-5 and TRBJ1-2; D is possibly TRBD1 (6 bases). Trimming took off 2 bases at V and 7 bases at J, with 8 bases between the two ends. In germline, CDR1 is MNHEY, CDR2 SVGAGI. This CDR3 comprises 12 residues. The CDR3 DNA sequence: TGTGCCAGCAGTTACGGGACAACTGGCTACACCTTC. Translation gives CASSYGTTGYTF.

The chain recombines TRBV7-2 with TRBJ1-5; D is uncertain. Germline CDR1 and CDR2: SGHTA and FQGNSA. Trimming left V 2 bases short and J 5 bases short, with 7 bases between. The CDR3 is made up of 13 amino acids. This chain's CDR3 is CASSLSGDQPQHF. Here the CDR3 DNA reads TGTGCCAGCAGCTTAAGTGGGGATCAGCCCCAGCATTTT.